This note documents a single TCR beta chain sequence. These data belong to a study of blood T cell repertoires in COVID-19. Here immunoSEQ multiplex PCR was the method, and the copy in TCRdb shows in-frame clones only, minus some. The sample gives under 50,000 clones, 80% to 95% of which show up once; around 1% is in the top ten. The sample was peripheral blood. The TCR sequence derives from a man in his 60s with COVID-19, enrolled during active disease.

This CDR3 reads CASSGQGIRSNQPQHF. The CDR3 DNA follows: TGTGCCAGCAGTGGACAGGGAATTCGTAGCAATCAGCCCCAGCATTTT. V usage is TRBV7-8 and J usage is TRBJ1-5; 8 bases line up with TRBD1. V was clipped by 6 bases and J by 0 bases; unmatched bases: 7. From germline, CDR1 is SGHVS and CDR2 FQNEAQ. The CDR3 extends over 16 amino acids.